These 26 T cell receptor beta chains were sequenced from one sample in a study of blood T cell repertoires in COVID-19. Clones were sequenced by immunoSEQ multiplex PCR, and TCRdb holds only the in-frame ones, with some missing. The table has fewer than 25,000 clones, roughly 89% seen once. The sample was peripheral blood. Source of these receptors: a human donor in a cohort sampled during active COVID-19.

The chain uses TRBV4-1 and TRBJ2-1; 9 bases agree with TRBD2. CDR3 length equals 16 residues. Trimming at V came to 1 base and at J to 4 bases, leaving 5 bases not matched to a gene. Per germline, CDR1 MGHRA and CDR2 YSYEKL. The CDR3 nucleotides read TGCGCCAGCAGCCAAGCCATAGCGGGAGTGTACAATGAGCAGTTCTTC. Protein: CASSQAIAGVYNEQFF.

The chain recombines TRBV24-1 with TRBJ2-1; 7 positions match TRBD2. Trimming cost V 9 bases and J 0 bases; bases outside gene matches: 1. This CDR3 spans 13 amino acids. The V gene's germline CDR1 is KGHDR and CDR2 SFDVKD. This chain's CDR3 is CATAGDSYNEQFF. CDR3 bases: TGTGCCACCGCGGGGGACTCCTACAATGAGCAGTTCTTC.

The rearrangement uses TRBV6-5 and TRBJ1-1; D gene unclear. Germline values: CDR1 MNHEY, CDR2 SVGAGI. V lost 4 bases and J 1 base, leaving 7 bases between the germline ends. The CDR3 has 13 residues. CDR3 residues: CASSSLWNTEAFF. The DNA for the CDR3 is TGTGCCAGCAGTTCCCTTTGGAACACTGAAGCTTTCTTT.

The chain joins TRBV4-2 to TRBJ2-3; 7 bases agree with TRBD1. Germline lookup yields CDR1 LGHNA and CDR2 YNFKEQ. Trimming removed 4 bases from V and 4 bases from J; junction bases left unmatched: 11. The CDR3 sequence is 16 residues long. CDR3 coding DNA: TGTGCCAGCAGCCCGCGAGGCGCAGGGGGTGCAGATACGCAGTATTTT. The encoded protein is CASSPRGAGGADTQYF.

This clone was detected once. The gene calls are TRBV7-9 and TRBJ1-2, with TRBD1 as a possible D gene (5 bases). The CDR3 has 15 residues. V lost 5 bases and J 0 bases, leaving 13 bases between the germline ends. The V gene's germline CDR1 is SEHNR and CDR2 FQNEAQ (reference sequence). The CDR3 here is CASSLRQNPNYGYTF. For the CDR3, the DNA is TGTGCCAGCAGCCTACGACAGAATCCTAACTATGGCTACACCTTC.

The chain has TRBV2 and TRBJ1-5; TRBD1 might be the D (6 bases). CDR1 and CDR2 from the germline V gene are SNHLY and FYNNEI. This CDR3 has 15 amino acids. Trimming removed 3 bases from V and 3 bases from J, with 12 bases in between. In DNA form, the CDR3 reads TGTGCCAGCAGTGAGATGGGGGCTATCAATCAGCCCCAGCATTTT. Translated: CASSEMGAINQPQHF. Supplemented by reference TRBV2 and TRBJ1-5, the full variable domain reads EPEVTQTPSHQVTQMGQEVILRCVPISNHLYFYWYRQILGQKVEFLVSFYNNEISEKSEIFDDQFSVERPDGSNFTLKIRSTKLEDSAMYFCASSEMGAINQPQHFGDGTRLSIL.

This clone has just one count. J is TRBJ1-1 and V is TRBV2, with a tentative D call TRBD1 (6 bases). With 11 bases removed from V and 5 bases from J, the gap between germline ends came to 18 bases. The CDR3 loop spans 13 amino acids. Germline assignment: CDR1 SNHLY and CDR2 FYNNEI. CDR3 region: CAGRTAEVTEAFF. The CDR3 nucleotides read TGTGCCGGACGGACAGCCGAGGTTACTGAAGCTTTCTTT.

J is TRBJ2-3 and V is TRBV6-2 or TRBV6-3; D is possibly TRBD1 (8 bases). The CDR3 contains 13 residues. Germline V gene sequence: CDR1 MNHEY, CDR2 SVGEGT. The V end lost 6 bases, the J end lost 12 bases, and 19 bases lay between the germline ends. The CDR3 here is CASRPVGGTGQYF. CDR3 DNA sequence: TGTGCCAGCAGGCCTGTGGGGGGGACAGGACAGTATTTT.

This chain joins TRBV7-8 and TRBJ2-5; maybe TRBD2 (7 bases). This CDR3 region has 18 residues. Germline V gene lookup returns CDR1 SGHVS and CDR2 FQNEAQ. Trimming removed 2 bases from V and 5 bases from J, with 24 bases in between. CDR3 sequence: CASSLRWRGHPRGETQYF. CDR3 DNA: TGTGCCAGCAGCTTACGGTGGCGGGGGCATCCAAGAGGGGAGACCCAGTACTTC.

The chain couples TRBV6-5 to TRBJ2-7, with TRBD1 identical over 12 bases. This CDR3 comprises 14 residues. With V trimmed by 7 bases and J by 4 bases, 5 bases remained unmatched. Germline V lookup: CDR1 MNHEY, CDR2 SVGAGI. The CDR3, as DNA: TGTGCCAGCATCGGGACAGGGGGCGCTTACGAGCAGTACTTC. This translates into CASIGTGGAYEQYF.

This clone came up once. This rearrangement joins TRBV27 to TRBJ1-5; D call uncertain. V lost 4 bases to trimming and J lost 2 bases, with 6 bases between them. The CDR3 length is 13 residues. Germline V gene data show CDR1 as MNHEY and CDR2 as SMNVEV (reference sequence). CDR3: CASSYFGNQPQHF. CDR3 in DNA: TGTGCCAGCAGTTATTTCGGCAATCAGCCCCAGCATTTT.

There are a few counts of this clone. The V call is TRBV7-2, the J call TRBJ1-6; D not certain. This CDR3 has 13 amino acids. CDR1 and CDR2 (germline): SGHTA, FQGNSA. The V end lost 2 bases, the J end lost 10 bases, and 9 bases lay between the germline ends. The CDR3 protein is CASSLSRGSPLHF. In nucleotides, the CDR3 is TGTGCCAGCAGCTTATCGCGAGGATCACCCCTCCACTTT. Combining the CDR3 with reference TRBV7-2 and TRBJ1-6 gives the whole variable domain GAGVSQSPSNKVTEKGKDVELRCDPISGHTALYWYRQSLGQGLEFLIYFQGNSAPDKSGLPSDRFSAERTGGSVSTLTIQRTQQEDSAVYLCASSLSRGSPLHFGNGTRLTVT.

The CDR3 is CASSTDHGQGYEQYF. CDR3 DNA sequence: TGTGCCAGCAGCACAGATCATGGACAGGGCTACGAGCAGTACTTC. The chain combines TRBV21-1 with TRBJ2-7; TRBD1 is the table's D call, not checked against the DNA. TRBV21-1 is a known pseudogene. The CDR3 contains 15 residues.

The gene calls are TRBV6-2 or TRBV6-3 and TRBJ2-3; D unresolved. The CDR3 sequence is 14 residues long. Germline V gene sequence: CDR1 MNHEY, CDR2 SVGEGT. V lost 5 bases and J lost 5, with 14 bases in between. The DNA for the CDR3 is TGTGCCAGCAGTGGTGTCGGCGGTAAAGATACGCAGTATTTT. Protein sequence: CASSGVGGKDTQYF.

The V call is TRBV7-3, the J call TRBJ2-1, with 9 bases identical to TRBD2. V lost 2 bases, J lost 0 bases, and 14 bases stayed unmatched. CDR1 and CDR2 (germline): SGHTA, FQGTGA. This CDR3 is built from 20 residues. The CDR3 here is CASSLVSRGGAPRSYNEQFF. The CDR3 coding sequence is TGTGCCAGCAGCTTAGTCTCTCGCGGGGGGGCCCCTCGCTCCTACAATGAGCAGTTCTTC.

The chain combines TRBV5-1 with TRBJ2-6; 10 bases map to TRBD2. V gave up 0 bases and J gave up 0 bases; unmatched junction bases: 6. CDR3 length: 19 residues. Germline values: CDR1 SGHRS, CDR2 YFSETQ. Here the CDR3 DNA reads TGCGCCAGCAGCTTGGAAGGACCTAGCGGGGGCTCTGGGGCCAACGTCCTGACTTTC. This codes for CASSLEGPSGGSGANVLTF.

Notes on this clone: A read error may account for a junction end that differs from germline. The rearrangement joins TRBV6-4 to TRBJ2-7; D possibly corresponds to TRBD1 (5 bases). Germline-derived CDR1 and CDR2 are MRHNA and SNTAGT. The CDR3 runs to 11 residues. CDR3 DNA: TGTGCCAGCAGCCGACAGAAGGCATACCCCTTC. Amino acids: CASSRQKAYPF.

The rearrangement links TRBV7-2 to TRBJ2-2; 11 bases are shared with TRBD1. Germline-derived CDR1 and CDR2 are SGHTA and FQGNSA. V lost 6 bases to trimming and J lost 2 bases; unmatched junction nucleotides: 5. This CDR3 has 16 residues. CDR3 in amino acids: CASSKDRGLNTGELFF. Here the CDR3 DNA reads TGTGCCAGCAGTAAGGACAGGGGGCTAAACACCGGGGAGCTGTTTTTT.

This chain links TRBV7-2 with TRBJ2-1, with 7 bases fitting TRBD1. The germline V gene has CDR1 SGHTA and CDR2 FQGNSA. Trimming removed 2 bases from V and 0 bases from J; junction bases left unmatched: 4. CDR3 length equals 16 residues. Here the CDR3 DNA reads TGTGCCAGCAGCTTATACAGGGGCTCCTCCTACAATGAGCAGTTCTTC. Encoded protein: CASSLYRGSSYNEQFF.

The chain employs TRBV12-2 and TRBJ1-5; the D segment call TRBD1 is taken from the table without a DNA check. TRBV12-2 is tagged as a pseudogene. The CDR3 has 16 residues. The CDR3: CASRFSATVSNQPQHF. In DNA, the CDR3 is TGTGCAAGTCGCTTCTCCGCGACAGTTAGCAATCAGCCCCAGCATTTT.

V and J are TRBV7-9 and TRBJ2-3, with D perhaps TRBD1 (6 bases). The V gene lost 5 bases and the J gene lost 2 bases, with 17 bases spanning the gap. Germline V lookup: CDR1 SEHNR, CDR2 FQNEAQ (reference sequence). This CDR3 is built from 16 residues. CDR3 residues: CASSPRQVPSTDTQYF. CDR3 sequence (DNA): TGTGCCAGCAGCCCAAGACAGGTACCGTCCACAGATACGCAGTATTTT.

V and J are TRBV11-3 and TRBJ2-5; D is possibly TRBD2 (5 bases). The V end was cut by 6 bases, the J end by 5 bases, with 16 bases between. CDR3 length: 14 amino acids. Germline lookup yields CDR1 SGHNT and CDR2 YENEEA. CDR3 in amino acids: CASSLSGPGETQYF. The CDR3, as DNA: TGTGCCAGCAGTCTATCCGGGCCGGGGGAGACCCAGTACTTC. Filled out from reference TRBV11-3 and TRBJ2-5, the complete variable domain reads EAGVVQSPRYKIIEKKQPVAFWCNPISGHNTLYWYLQNLGQGPELLIRYENEEAVDDSQLPKDRFSAERLKGVDSTLKIQPAELGDSAVYLCASSLSGPGETQYFGPGTRLLVL.

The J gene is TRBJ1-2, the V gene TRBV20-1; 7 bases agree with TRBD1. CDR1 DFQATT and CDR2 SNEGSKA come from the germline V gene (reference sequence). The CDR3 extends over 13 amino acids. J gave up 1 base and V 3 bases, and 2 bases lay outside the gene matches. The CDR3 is CSASQGVNYGYTF. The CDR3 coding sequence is TGCAGTGCTAGTCAGGGGGTTAACTATGGCTACACCTTC.

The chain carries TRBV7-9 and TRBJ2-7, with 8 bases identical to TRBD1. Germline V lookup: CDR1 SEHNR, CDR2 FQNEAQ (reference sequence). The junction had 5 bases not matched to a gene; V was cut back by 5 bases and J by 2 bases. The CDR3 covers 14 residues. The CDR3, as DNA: TGTGCCAGCAGCCCACCGACAGGGGCCTACGAGCAGTACTTC. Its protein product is CASSPPTGAYEQYF.

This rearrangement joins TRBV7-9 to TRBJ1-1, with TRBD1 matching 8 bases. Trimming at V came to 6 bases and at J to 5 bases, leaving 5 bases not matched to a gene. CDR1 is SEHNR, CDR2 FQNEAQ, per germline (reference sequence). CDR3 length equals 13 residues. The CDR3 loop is CASSEQGGTEAFF. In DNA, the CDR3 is TGTGCCAGCAGTGAACAGGGGGGTACTGAAGCTTTCTTT.

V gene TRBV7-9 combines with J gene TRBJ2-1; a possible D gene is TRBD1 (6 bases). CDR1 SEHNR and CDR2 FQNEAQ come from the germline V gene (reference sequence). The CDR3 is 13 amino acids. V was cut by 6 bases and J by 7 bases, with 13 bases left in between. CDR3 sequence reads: CASRAGATNEQFF. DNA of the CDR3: TGTGCCAGCAGGGCAGGGGCGACTAATGAGCAGTTCTTC.